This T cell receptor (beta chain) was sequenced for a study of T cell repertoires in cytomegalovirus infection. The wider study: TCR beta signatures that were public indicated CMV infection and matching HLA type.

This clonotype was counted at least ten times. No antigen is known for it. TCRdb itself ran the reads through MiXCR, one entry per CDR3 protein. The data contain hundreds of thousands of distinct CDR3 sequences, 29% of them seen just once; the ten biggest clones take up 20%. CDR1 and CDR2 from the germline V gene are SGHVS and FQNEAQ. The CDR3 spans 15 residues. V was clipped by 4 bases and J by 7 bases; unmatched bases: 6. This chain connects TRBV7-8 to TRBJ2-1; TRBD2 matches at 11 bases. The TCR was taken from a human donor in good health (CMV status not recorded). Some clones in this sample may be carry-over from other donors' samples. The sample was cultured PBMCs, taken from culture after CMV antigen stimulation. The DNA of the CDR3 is TGTGCCAGCAGCTCCTTAGCGGGAGGGCCGAATGAGCAGTTCTTC. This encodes CASSSLAGGPNEQFF.